The 8 T cell receptor beta chains listed next were all sequenced from one sample in a study of T cells after yellow fever vaccination. TCRdb reprocessed the 5' RACE reads with MiXCR, giving one entry per CDR3 protein. This sample yields roughly 500,000 distinct CDR3 sequences, of which roughly a fifth are seen a single time; roughly an eighth belongs to the top ten. This sample comprised PBMCs, obtained 15 days after the yellow fever booster vaccination. The receptors here all came from a man younger than 45 who received the YFV17D yellow fever vaccine.

The V call is TRBV5-6, the J call TRBJ2-5, with TRBD2 as a possible D gene (7 bases). The CDR3 consists of 18 residues. The germline gives CDR1 SGHDT, CDR2 YYEEEE. Trimming took 7 bases from V and 3 from J, leaving 28 bases between them. CDR3 in amino acids: CASSTPTPRGRGEETQYF. For the CDR3, the DNA is TGTGCCAGCTCCACCCCCACCCCCCGAGGGAGGGGGGAAGAGACCCAGTACTTC.

The rearrangement joins TRBV10-1 to TRBJ2-6; D unclear. Trimming left V 0 bases short and J 2 bases short, with 5 bases between. This CDR3 is built from 15 residues. The germline gives CDR1 WNHNN, CDR2 SYGVQD (reference sequence). The CDR3 sequence: CASSESGTGANVLTF. The DNA of the CDR3 is TGCGCCAGCAGTGAGTCAGGGACTGGGGCCAACGTCCTGACTTTC.

This clonotype has more than one count but fewer than ten. The chain is built from TRBV3-1 and TRBJ2-7; D is possibly TRBD2 (6 bases). This CDR3 comprises 15 residues. V lost 4 bases, J lost 3 bases, and 16 bases lay in between. Germline CDR1 is LGHDT and CDR2 is YNNKEL (reference sequence). This CDR3 is CASSPGTPFIYEQYF. The DNA for the CDR3 is TGTGCCAGCAGCCCAGGGACTCCTTTTATCTACGAGCAGTACTTC.

In nucleotides, the CDR3 is TGTGCCAGTAGTATAGATCAAGGGAGCCAAGAGACCCAGTACTTC. This gives the protein CASSIDQGSQETQYF. The chain joins TRBV19 to TRBJ2-5; the D gene is possibly TRBD2 (5 bases). Germline loops: CDR1 LNHDA, CDR2 SQIVND (reference sequence). The CDR3 consists of 15 residues. V lost 0 bases, J lost 1 base, and 9 bases lay in between.

This clonotype showed up many times. The chain is built from TRBV5-5 and TRBJ2-1, with 11 bases identical to TRBD2. V shed 3 bases, J shed 6 bases, and the junction held 2 bases outside the gene matches. The CDR3 is 14 amino acids. The germline V gene has CDR1 SGHKS and CDR2 YYEKEE (reference sequence). The CDR3 region is CASSWGLAANEQFF. The DNA of the CDR3 is TGTGCCAGCAGCTGGGGACTAGCGGCCAATGAGCAGTTCTTC.

In its sample, this clonotype was seen a few times. The chain recombines TRBV5-6 with TRBJ2-1; D possibly corresponds to TRBD1 (5 bases). The ends were cut back, 5 bases at V and 5 bases at J, with 8 bases in the middle. This CDR3 has 12 amino acids. Germline CDR1 is SGHDT and CDR2 is YYEEEE. For the CDR3, the DNA is TGTGCCAGCAGGGGGCCCGACAATGAGCAGTTCTTC. Translation gives CASRGPDNEQFF.

In regard to this clonotype: At one of its ends the junction is not consistent with the germline gene, which may arise from a read error. V usage is TRBV27 and J usage is TRBJ1-2; the match to TRBD1 covers 8 bases. The germline CDR1 and CDR2 sequences are MNHEY and SMNVEV (reference sequence). This CDR3 contains 15 residues. The chain's CDR3 is CTSSSNHRGEFGYTF. The DNA for the CDR3 is TGTACCAGCAGCTCAAATCACAGGGGGGAGTTTGGCTACACCTTC.

This clonotype came up a few times. This CDR3 reads CARSLGRYQPQHF. CDR3 DNA: TGTGCCAGAAGCTTGGGAAGATATCAGCCCCAGCATTTT. This chain links TRBV5-3 with TRBJ1-5; D uncertain. TRBV5-3 is an ORF, and what it does is uncertain. This CDR3 spans 13 amino acids. Trimming cost V 0 bases and J 5 bases, with 6 bases left between them.